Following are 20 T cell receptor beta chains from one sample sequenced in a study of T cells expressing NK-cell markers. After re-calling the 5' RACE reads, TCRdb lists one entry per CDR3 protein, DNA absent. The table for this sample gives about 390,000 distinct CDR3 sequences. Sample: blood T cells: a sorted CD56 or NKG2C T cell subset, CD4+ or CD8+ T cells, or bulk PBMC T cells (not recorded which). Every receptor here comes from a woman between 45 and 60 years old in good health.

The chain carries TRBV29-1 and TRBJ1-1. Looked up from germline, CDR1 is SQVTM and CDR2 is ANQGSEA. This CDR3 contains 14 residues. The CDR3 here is CSVGGANQRTEAFF.

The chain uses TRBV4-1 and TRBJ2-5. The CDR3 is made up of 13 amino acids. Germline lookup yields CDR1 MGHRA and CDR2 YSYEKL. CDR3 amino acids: CASSQLLGETQYF.

The CDR3 loop is CASSPRRGSGANVLTF. The rearrangement uses TRBV6-2 or TRBV6-3 and TRBJ2-6; TCRdb's D call, TRBD2, is unchecked because there is no DNA. CDR1 is MNHEY, CDR2 SVGEGT, per germline. This CDR3 spans 16 amino acids.

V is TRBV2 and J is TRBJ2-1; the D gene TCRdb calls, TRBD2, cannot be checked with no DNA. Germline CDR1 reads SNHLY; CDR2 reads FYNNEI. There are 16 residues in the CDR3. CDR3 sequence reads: CASRRLGPSSYNEQFF. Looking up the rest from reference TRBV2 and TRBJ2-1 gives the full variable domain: EPEVTQTPSHQVTQMGQEVILRCVPISNHLYFYWYRQILGQKVEFLVSFYNNEISEKSEIFDDQFSVERPDGSNFTLKIRSTKLEDSAMYFCASRRLGPSSYNEQFFGPGTRLTVL.

CDR3 residues: CASSSNRRTAPYEQYF. The J gene is TRBJ2-7, the V gene TRBV7-4; TCRdb gives TRBD2 as the D gene, but with no DNA this cannot be confirmed. Germline V gene lookup returns CDR1 SGHVT and CDR2 SQSDAQ. CDR3 length equals 16 residues.

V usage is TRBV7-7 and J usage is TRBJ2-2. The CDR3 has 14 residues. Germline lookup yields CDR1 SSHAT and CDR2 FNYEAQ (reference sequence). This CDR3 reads CASKRDRDTGELFF.

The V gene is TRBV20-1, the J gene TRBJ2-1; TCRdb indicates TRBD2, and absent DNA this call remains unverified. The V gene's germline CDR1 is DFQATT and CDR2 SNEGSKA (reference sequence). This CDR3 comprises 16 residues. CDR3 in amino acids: CSARGRLAGVRNEQFF.

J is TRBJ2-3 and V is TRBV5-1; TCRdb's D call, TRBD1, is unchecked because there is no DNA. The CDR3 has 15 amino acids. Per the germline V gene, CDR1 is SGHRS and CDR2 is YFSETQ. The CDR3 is CASSYEGALTDTQYF.

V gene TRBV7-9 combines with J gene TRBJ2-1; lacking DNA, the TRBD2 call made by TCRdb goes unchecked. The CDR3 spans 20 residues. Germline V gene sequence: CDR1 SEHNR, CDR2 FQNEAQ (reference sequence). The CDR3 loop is CASSWPPRTSGSASYNEQFF.

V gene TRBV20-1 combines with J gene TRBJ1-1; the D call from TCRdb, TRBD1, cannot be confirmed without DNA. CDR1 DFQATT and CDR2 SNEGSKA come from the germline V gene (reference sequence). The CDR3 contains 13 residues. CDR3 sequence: CSARDLTGWGAFF.

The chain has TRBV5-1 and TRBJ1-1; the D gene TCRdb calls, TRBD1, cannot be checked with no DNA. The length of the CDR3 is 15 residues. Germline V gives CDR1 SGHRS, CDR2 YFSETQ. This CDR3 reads CASSLMGGLNTEAFF.

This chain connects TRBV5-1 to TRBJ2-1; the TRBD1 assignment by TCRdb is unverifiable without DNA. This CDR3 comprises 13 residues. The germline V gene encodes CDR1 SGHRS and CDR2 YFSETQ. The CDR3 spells CASSFRTGNEQFF.

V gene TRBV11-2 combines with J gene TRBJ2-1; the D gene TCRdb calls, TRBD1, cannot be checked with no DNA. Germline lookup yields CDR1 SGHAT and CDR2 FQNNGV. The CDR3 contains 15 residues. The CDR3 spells CASSPPGTHNNEQFF.

CDR3 protein: CASSFGSSGKADTQYF. The rearrangement links TRBV4-1 to TRBJ2-3; TCRdb names TRBD2, which stays unverified in the absence of DNA. Germline V lookup: CDR1 MGHRA, CDR2 YSYEKL. The CDR3 totals 16 residues.

This CDR3 is CASSLSGQGLSGANVLTF. This chain joins TRBV5-1 and TRBJ2-6; the D call from TCRdb, TRBD1, cannot be confirmed without DNA. This CDR3 spans 18 amino acids. CDR1 SGHRS and CDR2 YFSETQ come from the germline V gene.

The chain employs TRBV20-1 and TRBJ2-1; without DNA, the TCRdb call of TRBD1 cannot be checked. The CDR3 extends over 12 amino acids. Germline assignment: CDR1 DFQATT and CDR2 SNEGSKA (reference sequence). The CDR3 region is CSAISQGLEQFF.

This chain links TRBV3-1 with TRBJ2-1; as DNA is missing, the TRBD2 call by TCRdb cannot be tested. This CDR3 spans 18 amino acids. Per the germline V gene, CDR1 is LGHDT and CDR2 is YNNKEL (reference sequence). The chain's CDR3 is CASSLKGPGTSGYNEQFF.

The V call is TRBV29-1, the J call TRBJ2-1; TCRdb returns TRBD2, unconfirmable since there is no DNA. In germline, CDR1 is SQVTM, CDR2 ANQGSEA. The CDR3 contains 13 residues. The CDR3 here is CSVVPGPRAEQFF.

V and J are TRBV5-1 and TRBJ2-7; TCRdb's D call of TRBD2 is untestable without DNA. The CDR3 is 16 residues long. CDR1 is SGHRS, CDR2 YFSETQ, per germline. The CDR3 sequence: CASSLAAGGPRDEQYF.

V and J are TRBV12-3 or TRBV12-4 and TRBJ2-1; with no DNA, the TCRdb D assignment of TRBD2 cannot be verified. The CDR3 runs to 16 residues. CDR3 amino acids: CASSWRGGVTYNEQFF.